This TCR beta chain was observed in a study of beta chain features in type 1 diabetes. Study observations and caveats: TCRB CDR3 length was moderately but significantly reduced in all four CD4+ subsets of Type 1 diabetes patients. Within the patient group, naive, central memory and Treg TCRB repertoires appeared more similar to each other than within healthy donors. For patients and controls alike, PCR might favor shorter templates to the same degree.

In regard to this clone: Its antigen is unidentified.

Averaging approximately 0.11 L, one heparinised blood draw was given by each donor. All of the isolated RNA was reverse transcribed, so expressed TCRB transcripts were sequenced. Assay used: immunoSEQ multiplex PCR; TCRdb lists only in-frame clones, some missing. The sample shows over 40,000 clones, 66% of them seen only once. The V segment lost 0 bases and the J segment 2 bases; nucleotides outside the gene matches: 0. The CDR3 sequence is 15 residues long. The germline V gene has CDR1 SGHTS and CDR2 YDEGEE. This receptor was obtained from a woman in her late teens or twenties with type 1 diabetes. The sequenced sample was Tregs from blood. The rearrangement joins TRBV5-8 to TRBJ1-5; 9 bases map to TRBD1. DNA of the CDR3: TGTGCCAGCAGCTTGGGGACAGGGGGCAATCAGCCCCAGCATTTT. Protein sequence: CASSLGTGGNQPQHF.